The following is a T cell receptor (beta chain) sequence with its context. The antigen is undetermined. The sample belongs to a study of shared clonotypes between healthy human individuals. Overall study findings and caveats: Few donors limited the genetic and exposure-history diversity represented. Tissue TCR repertoires likely differ from these blood-only repertoires.

In the study's own analysis: For the immunoSEQ data, sequences were junction-only without quality scores, so filtering differed. Only in-frame clones appear in the TCRdb table, and some are missing; sequencing was by immunoSEQ multiplex PCR. The V and J calls and clone size were taken over from that table, and D and trimming were inferred from the DNA. Of some 470,000 clones in the sample, around 78% were seen once. With V trimmed by 7 bases and J by 4 bases, 9 bases remained unmatched. The CDR3 contains 13 residues. Germline V gene lookup returns CDR1 SQVTM and CDR2 ANQGSEA. The V gene is TRBV29-1, the J gene TRBJ1-2; 7 bases line up with TRBD1. The sequenced sample consisted of PBMCs. The receptor was derived from a woman aged 40 to 49 in good health. Some clones in this sample may be carry-over from other donors' samples. DNA for the CDR3: TGCAGCGCTTACAGGGAGGGGGCCTATGGCTACACCTTC. It yields the protein CSAYREGAYGYTF.